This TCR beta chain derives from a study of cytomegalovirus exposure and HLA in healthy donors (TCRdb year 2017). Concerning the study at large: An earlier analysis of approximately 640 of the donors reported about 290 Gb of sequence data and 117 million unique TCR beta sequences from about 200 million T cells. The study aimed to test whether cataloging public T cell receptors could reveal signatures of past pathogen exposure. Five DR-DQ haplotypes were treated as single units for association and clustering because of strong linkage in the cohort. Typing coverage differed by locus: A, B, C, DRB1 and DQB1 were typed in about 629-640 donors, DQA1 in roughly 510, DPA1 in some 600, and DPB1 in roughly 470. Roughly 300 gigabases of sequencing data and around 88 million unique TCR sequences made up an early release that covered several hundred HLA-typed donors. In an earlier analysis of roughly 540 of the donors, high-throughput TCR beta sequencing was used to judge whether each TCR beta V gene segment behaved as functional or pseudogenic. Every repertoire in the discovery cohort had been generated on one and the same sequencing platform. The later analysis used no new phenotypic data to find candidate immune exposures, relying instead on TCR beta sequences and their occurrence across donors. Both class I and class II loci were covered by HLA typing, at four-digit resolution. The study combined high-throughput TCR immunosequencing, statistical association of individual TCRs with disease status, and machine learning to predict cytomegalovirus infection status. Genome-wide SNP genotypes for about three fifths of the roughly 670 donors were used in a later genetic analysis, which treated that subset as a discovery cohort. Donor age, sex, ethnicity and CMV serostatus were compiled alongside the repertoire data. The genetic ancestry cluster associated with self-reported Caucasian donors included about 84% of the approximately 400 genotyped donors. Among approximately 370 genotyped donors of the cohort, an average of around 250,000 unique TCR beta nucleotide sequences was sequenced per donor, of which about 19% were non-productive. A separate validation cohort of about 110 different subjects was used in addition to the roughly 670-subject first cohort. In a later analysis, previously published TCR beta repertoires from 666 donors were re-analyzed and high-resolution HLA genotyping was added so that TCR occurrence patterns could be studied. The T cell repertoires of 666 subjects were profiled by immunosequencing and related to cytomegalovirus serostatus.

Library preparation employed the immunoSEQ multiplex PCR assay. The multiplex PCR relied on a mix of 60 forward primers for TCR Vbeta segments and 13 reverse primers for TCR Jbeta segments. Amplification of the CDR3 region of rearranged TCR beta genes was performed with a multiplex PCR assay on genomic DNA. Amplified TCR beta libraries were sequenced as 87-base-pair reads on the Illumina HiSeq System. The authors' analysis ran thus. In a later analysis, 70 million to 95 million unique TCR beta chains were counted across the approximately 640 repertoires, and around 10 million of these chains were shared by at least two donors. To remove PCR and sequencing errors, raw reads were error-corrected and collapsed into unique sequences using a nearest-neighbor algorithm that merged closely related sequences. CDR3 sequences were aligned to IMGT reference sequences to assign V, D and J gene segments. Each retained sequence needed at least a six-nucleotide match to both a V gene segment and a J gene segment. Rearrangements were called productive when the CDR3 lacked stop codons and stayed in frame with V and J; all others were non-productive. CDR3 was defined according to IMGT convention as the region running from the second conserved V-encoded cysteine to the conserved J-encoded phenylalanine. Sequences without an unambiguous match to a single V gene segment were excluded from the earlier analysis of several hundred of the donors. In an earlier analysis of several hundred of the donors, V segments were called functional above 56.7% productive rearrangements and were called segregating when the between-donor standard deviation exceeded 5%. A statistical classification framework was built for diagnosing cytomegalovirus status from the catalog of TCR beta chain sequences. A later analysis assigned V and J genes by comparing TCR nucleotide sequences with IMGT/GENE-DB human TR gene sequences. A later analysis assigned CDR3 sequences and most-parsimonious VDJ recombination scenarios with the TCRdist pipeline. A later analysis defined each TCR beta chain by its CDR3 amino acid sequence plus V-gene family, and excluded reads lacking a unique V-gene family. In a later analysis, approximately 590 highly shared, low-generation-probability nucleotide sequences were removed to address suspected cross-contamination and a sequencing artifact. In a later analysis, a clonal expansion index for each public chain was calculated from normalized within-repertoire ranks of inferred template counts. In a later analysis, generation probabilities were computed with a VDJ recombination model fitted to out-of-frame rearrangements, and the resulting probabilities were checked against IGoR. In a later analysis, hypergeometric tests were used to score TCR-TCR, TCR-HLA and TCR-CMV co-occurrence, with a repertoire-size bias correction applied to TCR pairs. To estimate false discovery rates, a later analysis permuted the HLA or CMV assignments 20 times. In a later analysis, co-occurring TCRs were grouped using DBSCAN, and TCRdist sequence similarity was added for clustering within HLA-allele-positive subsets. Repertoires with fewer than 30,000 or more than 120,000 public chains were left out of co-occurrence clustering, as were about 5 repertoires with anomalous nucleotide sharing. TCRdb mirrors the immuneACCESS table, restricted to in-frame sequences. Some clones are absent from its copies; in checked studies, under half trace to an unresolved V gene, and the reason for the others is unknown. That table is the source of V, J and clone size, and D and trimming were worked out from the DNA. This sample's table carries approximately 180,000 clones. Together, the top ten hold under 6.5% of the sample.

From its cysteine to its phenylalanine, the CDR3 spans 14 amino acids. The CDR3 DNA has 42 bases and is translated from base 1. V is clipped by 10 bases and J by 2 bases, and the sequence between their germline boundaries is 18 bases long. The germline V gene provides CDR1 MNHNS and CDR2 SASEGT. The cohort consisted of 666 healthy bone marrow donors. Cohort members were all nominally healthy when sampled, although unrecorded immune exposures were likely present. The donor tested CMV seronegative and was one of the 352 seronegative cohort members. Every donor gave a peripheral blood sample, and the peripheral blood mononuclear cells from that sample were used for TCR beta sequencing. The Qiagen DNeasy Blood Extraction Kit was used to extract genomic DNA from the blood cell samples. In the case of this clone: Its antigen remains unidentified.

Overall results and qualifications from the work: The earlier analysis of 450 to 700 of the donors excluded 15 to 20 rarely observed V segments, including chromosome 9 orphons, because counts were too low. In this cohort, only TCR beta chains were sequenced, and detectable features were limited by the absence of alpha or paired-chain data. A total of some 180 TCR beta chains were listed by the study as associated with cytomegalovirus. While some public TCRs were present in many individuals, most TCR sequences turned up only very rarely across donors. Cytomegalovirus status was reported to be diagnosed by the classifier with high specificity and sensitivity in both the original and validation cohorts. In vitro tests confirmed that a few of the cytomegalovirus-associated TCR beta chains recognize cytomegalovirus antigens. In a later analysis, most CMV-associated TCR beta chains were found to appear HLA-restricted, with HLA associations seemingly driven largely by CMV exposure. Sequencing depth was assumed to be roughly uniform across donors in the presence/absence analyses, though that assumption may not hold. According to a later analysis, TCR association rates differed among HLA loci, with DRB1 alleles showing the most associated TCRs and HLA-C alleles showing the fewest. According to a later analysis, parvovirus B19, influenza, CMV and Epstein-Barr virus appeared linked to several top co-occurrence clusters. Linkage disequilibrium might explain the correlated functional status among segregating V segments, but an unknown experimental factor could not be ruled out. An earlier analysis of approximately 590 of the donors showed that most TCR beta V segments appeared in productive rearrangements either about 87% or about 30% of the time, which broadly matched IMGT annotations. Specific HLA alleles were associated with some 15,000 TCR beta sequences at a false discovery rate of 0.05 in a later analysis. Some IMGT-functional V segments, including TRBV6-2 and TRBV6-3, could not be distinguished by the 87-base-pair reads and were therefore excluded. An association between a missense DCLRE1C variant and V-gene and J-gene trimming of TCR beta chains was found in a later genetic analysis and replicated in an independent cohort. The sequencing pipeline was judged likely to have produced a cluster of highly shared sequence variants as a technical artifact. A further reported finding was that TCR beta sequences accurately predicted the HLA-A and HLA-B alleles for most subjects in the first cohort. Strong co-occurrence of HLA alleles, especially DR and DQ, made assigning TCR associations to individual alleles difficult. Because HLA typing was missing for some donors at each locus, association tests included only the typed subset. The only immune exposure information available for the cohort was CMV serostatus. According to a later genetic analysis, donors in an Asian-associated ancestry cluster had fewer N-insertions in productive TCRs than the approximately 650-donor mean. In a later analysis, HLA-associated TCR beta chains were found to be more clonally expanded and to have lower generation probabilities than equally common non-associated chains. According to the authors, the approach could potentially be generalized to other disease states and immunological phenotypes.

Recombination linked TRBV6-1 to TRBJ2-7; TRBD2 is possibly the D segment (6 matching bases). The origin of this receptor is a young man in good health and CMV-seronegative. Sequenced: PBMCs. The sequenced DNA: TGTGCCATCCGTGGGGGGTGGACCCCCTACGAGCAGTACTTC. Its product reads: CAIRGGWTPYEQYF.